The 17 T cell receptor beta chains given below trace back to one sample, sequenced in a study of immune cell composition in non-small cell lung cancer. Normal lung was taken at the farthest possible site, at least 3 cm from tumour. Assay: immunoSEQ multiplex PCR; the TCRdb copy retains only in-frame clones and omits some. Here the sample spans 2,000 to 2,500 clones, 75% being singletons. The sequenced sample was non-adjacent lung tissue. The receptors were sampled from a human donor with non-small cell lung cancer.

This clone was detected a few times. V is TRBV6-1 and J is TRBJ1-1; TRBD1 might be the D (6 bases). V lost 1 base and J lost 5, with 11 bases in between. Germline loops: CDR1 MNHNS, CDR2 SASEGT. The CDR3 covers 14 residues. The CDR3 sequence is CASSEEFQGTEAFF. The CDR3, as DNA: TGTGCCAGCAGTGAAGAATTTCAGGGGACTGAAGCTTTCTTT.

This clone was picked up a small number of times. The CDR3 loop is CASSARLGPYEQYF. The CDR3 nucleotides read TGTGCCAGCAGCGCCAGACTAGGCCCCTACGAGCAGTACTTC. The V and J genes are TRBV7-6 and TRBJ2-5, with TRBD2 as a possible D gene (6 bases). The J call may be incorrect, as the DNA end agrees better with TRBJ2-7. The length of the CDR3 is 14 residues. In germline, CDR1 is SGHVS, CDR2 FNYEAQ.

The table lists this clone with a count of one. The chain carries TRBV7-9 and TRBJ2-7, with 10 nucleotides matching TRBD1. CDR3 size: 14 residues. The V and J ends lost 4 bases and 5 bases, in that order; junction bases with no gene match: 5. Germline assignment: CDR1 SEHNR and CDR2 FQNEAQ (reference sequence). The CDR3 region is CASSSGQGVNEQYF. The DNA of the CDR3 is TGTGCCAGCAGCTCCGGACAGGGGGTCAACGAGCAGTACTTC.

The V gene is TRBV5-6, the J gene TRBJ2-7; 9 positions agree with TRBD1. Germline CDR1 reads SGHDT; CDR2 reads YYEEEE. Trimming took 3 bases from V and 5 from J; bases not matched to a gene: 6. This CDR3 contains 14 residues. CDR3 coding DNA: TGTGCCAGCAGCTCCGGGACAGGGCTCCACGAGCAGTACTTC. It yields the protein CASSSGTGLHEQYF.

The chain joins TRBV13 to TRBJ2-3, with 8 bases fitting TRBD2. The V gene end was trimmed by 3 bases and the J gene end by 1 base; junction bases not matched to a gene: 3. CDR1 and CDR2 (germline): PRHDT, FYEKMQ (reference sequence). CDR3 length equals 15 residues. Written as DNA, the CDR3 is TGTGCCAGCAGCTTGCCGGGACTAGGCACAGATACGCAGTATTTT. Amino acid sequence: CASSLPGLGTDTQYF.

This clone was observed a handful of times. The rearrangement links TRBV7-2 to TRBJ2-1; tentatively, D is TRBD2 (5 bases). This CDR3 contains 16 residues. CDR1 is SGHTA and CDR2 is FQGNSA in the germline V gene. Trimming removed 1 base from V and 6 bases from J, with 16 bases in between. CDR3 sequence reads: CASSLVSTGTGNEQFF. In DNA, the CDR3 is TGTGCCAGCAGCTTAGTCAGTACGGGAACGGGCAATGAGCAGTTCTTC.

The chain uses TRBV30 and TRBJ2-7; possible D gene TRBD2, 5 bases. Germline V CDR1 and CDR2: GTSNPN, SVGIG (reference sequence). This CDR3 is built from 12 residues. Deletions cut 7 bases from V and 3 bases from J, with 13 bases between. In DNA form, the CDR3 reads TGTGCCTACCGGGATTTGCTCTACGAGCAGTACTTC. Its translation is CAYRDLLYEQYF.

This clone came up once. The chain joins TRBV19 to TRBJ1-5; D is unclear. V lost 4 bases and J lost 1, with 11 bases in between. Germline CDR1 reads LNHDA; CDR2 reads SQIVND (reference sequence). The CDR3 is made up of 15 amino acids. The CDR3 sequence: CASSTRFGSNQPQHF. The CDR3 DNA is TGTGCCAGTAGTACACGATTCGGGAGCAATCAGCCCCAGCATTTT.

V and J are TRBV28 and TRBJ2-5; 13 positions agree with TRBD2. The CDR3 spans 16 residues. The trim removed 2 bases at V and 7 bases at J, leaving 7 bases unmatched. CDR1 is MDHEN and CDR2 is SYDVKM in the germline V gene. The CDR3 DNA is TGTGCCAGCAGTTTAGGAACCGGACTAGCGGGAGCGACCCAGTACTTC. Translating it yields CASSLGTGLAGATQYF.

The V call is TRBV7-9, the J call TRBJ2-7; maybe TRBD2 (6 bases). The CDR3 loop spans 15 amino acids. The germline V and J ends were trimmed by 6 bases and 3 bases, with 18 bases remaining between them. CDR1 SEHNR and CDR2 FQNEAQ come from the germline V gene (reference sequence). CDR3 sequence: CASSRGSGGDYEQYF. In DNA, the CDR3 is TGTGCCAGCAGTCGCGGTAGTGGAGGGGACTACGAGCAGTACTTC. The variable domain in full, with the rest retrieved from reference TRBV7-9 and TRBJ2-7, is DTGVSQNPRHKITKRGQNVTFRCDPISEHNRLYWYRQTLGQGPEFLTYFQNEAQLEKSRLLSDRFSAERPKGSFSTLEIQRTEQGDSAMYLCASSRGSGGDYEQYFGPGTRLTVT.

The chain employs TRBV9 and TRBJ2-5; possibly TRBD2 for D (6 bases). V was clipped by 0 bases and J by 2 bases, with 17 bases between them. The CDR3 is made up of 17 amino acids. CDR1 and CDR2 (germline): SGDLS, YYNGEE. DNA of the CDR3: TGTGCCAGCAGCGTAGGGGCCACGGGAGTAGGGCAAGAGACCCAGTACTTC. It encodes CASSVGATGVGQETQYF.

The sample holds one count of this clone. CDR3 in amino acids: CASSPPGQAHEQYF. The CDR3 DNA reads TGTGCCAGCTCACCACCGGGCCAGGCCCACGAGCAGTACTTC. This sequence joins TRBV18 and TRBJ2-7; no firm D call. This CDR3 has 14 residues. Trimming removed 0 bases at V and 5 bases at J, with 11 bases between. The germline V gene encodes CDR1 KGHSH and CDR2 LQKENI. Looking up the rest from reference TRBV18 and TRBJ2-7 gives the full variable domain: NAGVMQNPRHLVRRRGQEARLRCSPMKGHSHVYWYRQLPEEGLKFMVYLQKENIIDESGMPKERFSAEFPKEGPSILRIQQVVRGDSAAYFCASSPPGQAHEQYFGPGTRLTVT.

This clone was observed once. The gene calls are TRBV11-2 and TRBJ2-7; D is ambiguous. Trimming shortened V by 0 bases and J by 6 bases, and 18 bases separated the two germline ends. This CDR3 is 16 amino acids long. Germline CDR1 is SGHAT and CDR2 is FQNNGV. The DNA of the CDR3 is TGTGCCAGCAGCTTAGATCTGTACGGGTTATCATCCGAGCAGTACTTC. This translates into CASSLDLYGLSSEQYF.

The CDR3 nucleotides read TGTGCCACCAGCATAGGACTTCCTTCCATATCTTTCACAGATACGCAGTATTTT. Translated: CATSIGLPSISFTDTQYF. This chain links TRBV15 with TRBJ2-3; tentatively, D is TRBD2 (5 bases). Per the germline V gene, CDR1 is LNHNV and CDR2 is YYDKDF (reference sequence). CDR3 size: 18 residues. Trimming pared 4 bases from V and 2 bases from J, leaving 22 bases between.

Here the CDR3 DNA reads TGTGCCAGCAGTACCCTGGCGGGATTCGGCACAGATACGCAGTATTTT. The encoded protein is CASSTLAGFGTDTQYF. V is TRBV28 and J is TRBJ2-3; the D gene is possibly TRBD2 (6 bases). The CDR3 has 16 amino acids. Trimming removed 5 bases from V and 1 base from J, with 16 bases in between. The germline CDR1 and CDR2 sequences are MDHEN and SYDVKM.

The rearrangement links TRBV7-3 to TRBJ2-7; D gene unclear. V shed 5 bases and J shed 1 base, with 9 bases lying between them. The CDR3 has 13 residues. Germline V CDR1 and CDR2: SGHTA, FQGTGA. The CDR3 spells CASSHGASYEQYF. The CDR3 nucleotides read TGTGCCAGCAGCCACGGTGCTTCCTACGAGCAGTACTTC.

The J gene is TRBJ2-3, the V gene TRBV10-1, with 9 bases identical to TRBD2. Germline-derived CDR1 and CDR2 are WNHNN and SYGVQD (reference sequence). The CDR3 contains 16 residues. V was clipped by 8 bases and J by 5 bases; unmatched bases: 14. The CDR3 DNA reads as TGCGCCAGCTCGGGGGGAGCGGGAGGCCCGGAAGATACGCAGTATTTT. Protein: CASSGGAGGPEDTQYF.